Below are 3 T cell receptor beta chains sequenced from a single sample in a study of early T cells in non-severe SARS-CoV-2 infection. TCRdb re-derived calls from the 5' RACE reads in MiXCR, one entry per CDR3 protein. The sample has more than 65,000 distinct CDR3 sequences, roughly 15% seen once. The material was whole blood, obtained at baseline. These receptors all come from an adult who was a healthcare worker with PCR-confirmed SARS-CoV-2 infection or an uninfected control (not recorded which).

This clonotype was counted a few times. The CDR3 loop reads CAISRDIGSGNTIYF. The CDR3 bases are TGTGCCATCAGCCGGGACATCGGCTCTGGAAACACCATATATTTT. The V and J genes are TRBV10-3 and TRBJ1-3, with TRBD1 as a possible D gene (6 bases). The V end was cut by 6 bases, the J end by 0 bases, with 12 bases between. CDR3 length: 15 residues. In germline, CDR1 is ENHRY, CDR2 SYGVKD.

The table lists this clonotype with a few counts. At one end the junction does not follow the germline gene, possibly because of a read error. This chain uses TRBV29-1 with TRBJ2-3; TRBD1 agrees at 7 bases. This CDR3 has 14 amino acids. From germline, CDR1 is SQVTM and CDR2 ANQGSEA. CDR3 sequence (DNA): TGCAGCGTGGAAGGACAGGCTAGCACAGATACGCAGTATTTT. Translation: CSVEGQASTDTQYF.

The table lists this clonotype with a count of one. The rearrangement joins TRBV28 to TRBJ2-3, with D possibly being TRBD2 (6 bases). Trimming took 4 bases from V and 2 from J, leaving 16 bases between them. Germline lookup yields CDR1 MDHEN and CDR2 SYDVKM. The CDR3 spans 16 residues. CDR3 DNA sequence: TGTGCCAGCAGTTCTCGGAATAGCGGAGTCACAGATACGCAGTATTTT. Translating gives CASSSRNSGVTDTQYF.